The entry below describes one T cell receptor (beta chain). Its antigen is currently unknown. PCR used 60 Vbeta primers and 13 Jbeta primers. Repertoires were generated with immunoSEQ multiplex PCR, while TCRdb's copy carries only in-frame clones and drops some. The repertoire shows some 110,000 clones; the top ten hold 2% to 2.5%. This CDR3 contains 14 residues. The ends lost 4 bases at V and 7 bases at J; junction bases unmatched: 3. Germline V CDR1 and CDR2: SGDLS, YYNGEE. The record originates from a study of cytomegalovirus exposure and HLA in healthy donors. Study outcomes and limitations: Most TCR beta V segments were productive about 87% or about 30% of the time in an earlier analysis. A missense variant in DCLRE1C was later tied to TCR beta V- and J-gene trimming.

Donors had nominal health at sampling but likely had unrecorded immune exposures. The sample consisted of PBMCs. The TCR originated in a man between 40 and 49 years old in good health and CMV-seronegative. This chain links TRBV9 with TRBJ2-1, with 12 nucleotides matching TRBD2. CDR3 loop: CASSLAGGGNEQFF. CDR3 nucleotides: TGTGCCAGCAGCCTAGCGGGAGGGGGTAATGAGCAGTTCTTC.